The source of this T cell receptor beta chain is a study of technical replicates of blood from four donors (dated by TCRdb to about 2017). V loses 4 bases of germline sequence and J loses 0 bases, and the interval between the two ends is 8 bases. The CDR1 and CDR2 encoded by the germline V gene are SGDLS and YYNGEE. From cysteine to phenylalanine, the CDR3 is 13 amino acids long. Solely the CDR3 DNA is kept, with 39 bases framed from the first base. Comment on this clone: The specificity of this receptor is unknown. Base qualities are not provided; no much larger clone lies one nucleotide away.

The library came from the immunoSEQ multiplex PCR assay. Here the immuneACCESS table is served through TCRdb, limited to in-frame sequences with V and J called. Missing clones are a known gap in these copies; in checked studies unresolved V genes cover under half, and the rest lacks a known reason. A total of nearly 80,000 clones appear in this sample, roughly 96% of them only once. Roughly 0.35% of the sample is held by the ten biggest clonotypes. The sequence is built from TRBV9 and TRBJ2-7; too little of a D gene remains to name it. This clonotype originated in a human donor in good health. The sequenced sample was T cells isolated from PBMCs. The CDR3 region has the sequence CASSSRSSYEQYF. The bases read TGTGCCAGCAGCTCCCGGAGCTCCTACGAGCAGTACTTC.